This T cell receptor (beta chain) was documented in a study of regulatory T cells in long-lasting Graves disease. Arm-PCR of CDR3 regions and iRepertoire HTBI primers were used to build TCR beta libraries. TCRdb fed the multiplex PCR reads into MiXCR, producing one record per CDR3 protein. Among 250,000 to 300,000 distinct CDR3 sequences listed, around a sixth were seen once. This CDR3 contains 13 residues. Trimming cost V 7 bases and J 7 bases; bases outside gene matches: 7. Stated time point: newly diagnosed GD, antithyroid drugs for less than 3 months. The TCR library used RNA extracted from PBMCs. This clonotype was recorded many times. These data also formed part of another study, on T cells in Graves' hyperthyroidism and ophthalmopathy. Per that study: Together with thyroid ultrasound, orbital computed tomography, serum thyroxine and TRAb, clinical symptoms were used for diagnoses.

This receptor was obtained from a woman in her twenties or thirties with Graves disease. The sequencing used peripheral blood mononuclear cells (PBMCs), collected at new diagnosis, from a patient treated with antithyroid drugs. The rearrangement uses TRBV12-3 or TRBV12-4 and TRBJ2-4; 7 nucleotides line up with TRBD1. CDR3 protein: CASTSGTVNIQYF. Here the CDR3 DNA reads TGTGCCAGCACTTCCGGGACAGTTAACATTCAGTACTTC.